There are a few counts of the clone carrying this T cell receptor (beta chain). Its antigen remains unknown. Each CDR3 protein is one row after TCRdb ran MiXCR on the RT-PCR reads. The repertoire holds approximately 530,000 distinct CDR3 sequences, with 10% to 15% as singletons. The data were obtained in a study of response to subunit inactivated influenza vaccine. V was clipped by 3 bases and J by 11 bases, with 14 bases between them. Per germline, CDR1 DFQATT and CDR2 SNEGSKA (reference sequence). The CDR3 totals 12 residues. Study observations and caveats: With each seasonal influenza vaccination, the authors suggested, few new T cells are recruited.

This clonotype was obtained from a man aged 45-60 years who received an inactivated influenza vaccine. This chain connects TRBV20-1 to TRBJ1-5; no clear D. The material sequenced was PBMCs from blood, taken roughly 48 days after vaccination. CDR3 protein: CSARTPAGAQHF. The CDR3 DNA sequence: TGCAGTGCTAGGACCCCCGCGGGAGCCCAGCATTTT.